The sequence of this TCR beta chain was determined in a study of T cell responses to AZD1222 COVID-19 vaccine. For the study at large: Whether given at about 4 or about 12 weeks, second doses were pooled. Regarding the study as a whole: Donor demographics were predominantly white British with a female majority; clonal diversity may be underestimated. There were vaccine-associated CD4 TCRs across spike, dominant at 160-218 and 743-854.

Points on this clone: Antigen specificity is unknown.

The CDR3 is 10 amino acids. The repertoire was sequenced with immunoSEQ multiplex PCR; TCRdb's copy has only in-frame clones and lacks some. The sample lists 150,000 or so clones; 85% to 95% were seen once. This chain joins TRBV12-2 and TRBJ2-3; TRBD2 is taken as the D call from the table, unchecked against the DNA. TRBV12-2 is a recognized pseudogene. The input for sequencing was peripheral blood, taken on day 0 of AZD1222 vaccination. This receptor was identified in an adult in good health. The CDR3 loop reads CAWGGDTQYF. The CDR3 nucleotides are TGTGCATGGGGGGGAGATACGCAGTATTTT.